The 16 T cell receptor beta chains presented below share a single source sample, sequenced in a study of CD8+CD57+ T cells in acquired aplastic anemia. Both TCR beta VDJ combination and CDR3 sequence profiling were carried out. Genomic DNA was the template for this profiling. Each CDR3 protein is one row after TCRdb ran MiXCR on the reads. Found here are fewer than 250,000 distinct CDR3 sequences, around 45% of them singletons; the top ten hold roughly 8%. Whoever was chosen for sequencing had shown CD8+CD57+ cell expansion by flow cytometry. The sequencing input was sorted CD4+, CD8+, or CD8+CD57+ T cells (not recorded which) from PBMCs. Source of these receptors: a human donor with aplastic anemia.

This clonotype was seen only a few times. The chain has TRBV15 and TRBJ1-2; D remains unclear. The CDR3 sequence is 13 residues long. In germline, CDR1 is LNHNV, CDR2 YYDKDF (reference sequence). The V gene lost 0 bases and the J gene lost 7 bases, with 9 bases spanning the gap. CDR3 region: CATSRDQGRGYTF. DNA for the CDR3: TGTGCCACCAGCAGAGATCAAGGACGTGGCTACACCTTC.

This clonotype was counted once. The rearrangement joins TRBV7-2 to TRBJ2-5, with D perhaps matching TRBD1 (6 bases). From germline, CDR1 is SGHTA and CDR2 FQGNSA. V was trimmed by 1 base and J by 5 bases, leaving 17 bases between them. The CDR3 sequence is 16 residues long. In DNA form, the CDR3 reads TGTGCCAGCAGCTTAGTGAGTGGTCCAAGGGGGGAGACCCAGTACTTC. Amino acids: CASSLVSGPRGETQYF. Full variable domain (remainder filled in from reference TRBV7-2 and TRBJ2-5): GAGVSQSPSNKVTEKGKDVELRCDPISGHTALYWYRQSLGQGLEFLIYFQGNSAPDKSGLPSDRFSAERTGGSVSTLTIQRTQQEDSAVYLCASSLVSGPRGETQYFGPGTRLLVL.

The chain employs TRBV27 and TRBJ1-1; maybe TRBD1 (6 bases). The CDR3 consists of 16 residues. V was shortened by 4 bases and J by 3 bases, with 18 bases between the two germline ends. Germline V lookup: CDR1 MNHEY, CDR2 SMNVEV (reference sequence). The CDR3 sequence: CASSSRTVKVHTEAFF. Written as DNA, the CDR3 is TGTGCCAGCAGTTCCCGGACAGTAAAGGTCCACACTGAAGCTTTCTTT.

This clonotype appeared many times. J is TRBJ2-7 and V is TRBV7-9; TRBD2 matches at 8 bases. After removal of 4 bases from V and 7 bases from J, the junction contained 0 bases not matched to a gene. This CDR3 is 11 amino acids long. Germline values: CDR1 SEHNR, CDR2 FQNEAQ (reference sequence). The CDR3 region has the DNA TGTGCCAGCAGCTCGGGGGGGGAGCAGTACTTC. Translation: CASSSGGEQYF.

This clonotype was counted a single time. The chain combines TRBV9 with TRBJ1-3, with no clear D. The CDR3 is made up of 16 amino acids. Germline values: CDR1 SGDLS, CDR2 YYNGEE. V shed 3 bases and J shed 0 bases, with 13 bases lying between them. The CDR3 DNA is TGTGCCAGCAGCGAATCGGACGGGAGCTCTGGAAACACCATATATTTT. Its protein is CASSESDGSSGNTIYF.

This clonotype has more than one count but fewer than ten. The chain recombines TRBV30 with TRBJ1-5; TRBD1 might be the D (6 bases). Trimming left V 4 bases short and J 6 bases short, with 13 bases between. The CDR3 covers 13 residues. The germline gives CDR1 GTSNPN, CDR2 SVGIG (reference sequence). This chain's CDR3 is CAWKEGGRQPQHF. As DNA, the CDR3 is TGTGCCTGGAAGGAGGGGGGTCGTCAGCCCCAGCATTTT.

This clonotype is a singleton in its sample. The conserved phenylalanine or tryptophan is not found at the CDR3 terminus, so this likely reflects a read error. The chain links TRBV20-1 to TRBJ1-2; D unclear. Trimming left V 8 bases short and J 4 bases short, with 17 bases between. Germline V gene data show CDR1 as DFQATT and CDR2 as SNEGSKA (reference sequence). There are 13 residues in the CDR3. The CDR3 DNA sequence: TGCAGTACGGAGATTCAGAGACTCTATGGCTACACCATC. It codes for CSTEIQRLYGYTI.

Remarks on this clonotype: A much larger clone differs from this one at a single base, so this may be a read error. V gene TRBV4-1 combines with J gene TRBJ2-7, with TRBD1 as a possible D gene (5 bases). The CDR3 runs 14 residues. Germline loops: CDR1 MGHRA, CDR2 YSYEKL. The CDR3 bases are TGCGCCAGCAGCCAAGATTGGACACTCTACGAGCAGCACTTC. Amino acid sequence: CASSQDWTLYEQHF.

This sequence joins TRBV24-1 and TRBJ2-3; D is possibly TRBD2 (6 bases). The germline CDR1 and CDR2 sequences are KGHDR and SFDVKD. The CDR3 loop spans 13 amino acids. The germline V and J ends were trimmed by 2 bases and 6 bases, with 8 bases remaining between them. In DNA, the CDR3 is TGTGCCACCAGTGATTGGAGGGTGGATACGCAGTATTTT. This sequence encodes CATSDWRVDTQYF.

In its sample, this clonotype was seen many times. The chain links TRBV9 to TRBJ2-1; D might be TRBD2 (5 bases). The germline V gene encodes CDR1 SGDLS and CDR2 YYNGEE. With 0 bases removed from V and 6 bases from J, the gap between germline ends came to 13 bases. CDR3 length: 15 amino acids. The CDR3 sequence: CASSVAASRLNEQFF. In DNA, the CDR3 is TGTGCCAGCAGCGTAGCGGCTAGCCGTCTCAATGAGCAGTTCTTC.

This rearrangement joins TRBV15 to TRBJ2-1; D not resolved. Germline CDR1 LNHNV, CDR2 YYDKDF (reference sequence). The V and J ends lost 1 base and 6 bases respectively, with 4 bases between them. CDR3 length equals 12 residues. The CDR3 coding sequence is TGTGCCACCAGCAGAGGTCCCAATGAGCAGTTCTTC. This sequence encodes CATSRGPNEQFF.

The chain recombines TRBV20-1 with TRBJ1-3, with 8 bases aligning to TRBD1. The CDR3 is made up of 14 amino acids. Trimming took 3 bases from V and 1 from J; bases not matched to a gene: 2. Germline V gives CDR1 DFQATT, CDR2 SNEGSKA (reference sequence). CDR3 DNA sequence: TGCAGTGCTAGGGACAGGGTATCTGGAAACACCATATATTTT. This sequence encodes CSARDRVSGNTIYF.

V and J are TRBV25-1 and TRBJ2-7, with D possibly being TRBD1 or TRBD2 (5 bases each). The V gene lost 5 bases and the J gene lost 6 bases, with 11 bases spanning the gap. CDR3 length: 12 residues. Per germline, CDR1 MGHDK and CDR2 SYGVNS. CDR3 nucleotides: TGTGCCAGCAGTTACGGGGCAGCCGAGCAGTACTTC. Residues: CASSYGAAEQYF.

The table lists this clonotype with many counts. The chain joins TRBV4-3 to TRBJ2-1; D not resolved. The CDR3 totals 16 residues. V gave up 3 bases and J gave up 5 bases, with 17 bases separating them. Germline CDR1 and CDR2: LGHNA and YSLEER. The CDR3 DNA reads TGCGCCAGCAGCCACGCTTCCTATAAGGCCGACAATGAGCAGTTCTTC. This encodes CASSHASYKADNEQFF.

The chain joins TRBV7-2 to TRBJ2-5, with a possible D match to TRBD1 (6 bases). The CDR3 is 14 amino acids. Per the germline V gene, CDR1 is SGHTA and CDR2 is FQGNSA. V dropped 6 bases and J dropped 1 base, with 12 bases sitting between them. CDR3 loop: CASRAPGVQETQYF. DNA of the CDR3: TGTGCCAGCAGGGCCCCAGGGGTCCAAGAGACCCAGTACTTC.

This clonotype was seen repeatedly, ten times or more. The rearrangement uses TRBV20-1 and TRBJ1-5; no clear D gene. V lost 6 bases and J lost 1, with 13 bases in between. The germline CDR1 and CDR2 sequences are DFQATT and SNEGSKA (reference sequence). The CDR3 is 14 amino acids. The CDR3 sequence is CSAPLAESNQPQHF. Written as DNA, the CDR3 is TGCAGTGCCCCCCTGGCAGAAAGCAATCAGCCCCAGCATTTT.